These T cell receptor beta chains were read from a single sample in a study of T-cell reconstitution after alpha-beta-depleted transplantation in children. Each CDR3 protein is one row after TCRdb ran MiXCR on the PCR reads. The sample has a few hundred thousand distinct CDR3 sequences, around 10% seen once. The specimen was PBMCs, collected before TCRalphabeta/CD19-depleted stem cell transplant. The receptor set was obtained from a boy younger than two with acute myeloid leukemia, due to receive a stem cell transplant. Each CDR3 is given with its conserved first and last residue. The D gene is left open where the match is weak. Not every row has a clone size; where given, it reads once, few, many or a size class.

TRBJ1-1	TRBV10-3	NA	many	TGTGCCATCAGTGAGGGGGGAGTGGAAGCTTTCTTT	CAISEGGVEAFF
TRBJ2-7	TRBV28	NA	many	TGTGCCAGCAGTTTCCCTAGTCTGGCATCAGTCCACTACGAGCAGTACTTC	CASSFPSLASVHYEQYF
TRBJ2-3	TRBV20-1	NA	many	TGCAGTGCTACCTCCGGTACGCAGTATTTT	CSATSGTQYF
TRBJ2-2	TRBV27	TRBD2	many	TGTGCCAGCTGCGGGAGCACCGGGGAGCTGTTTTTT	CASCGSTGELFF
TRBJ2-2	TRBV7-6	NA	many	TGTGCCAGCAGGGTTTCCGGGGAGCTGTTTTTT	CASRVSGELFF
TRBJ2-7	TRBV7-9	NA	NA	TGTGCCAGCAGCTTTGGCCGTCAGACTTACGAGCAGTACTTC	CASSFGRQTYEQYF
TRBJ2-7	TRBV20-1	NA	many	TGCAGTGCAGCCCGCTGGCGCGTCGAAGGCTACGAGCAGTACTTC	CSAARWRVEGYEQYF
TRBJ2-5	TRBV24-1	NA	many	TGTGCCACCAGTGATCCCGGAGGGCCCCAAGAGACCCAGTACTTC	CATSDPGGPQETQYF
TRBJ2-1	TRBV29-1	NA	many	TGCAGCGTTGAGGGCGTGAAGGCCCCCTTCGGTGAGCAGTTCTTC	CSVEGVKAPFGEQFF
TRBJ2-2	TRBV16	NA	NA	TGTGCCAGCAGCCAATCTTTTTCACAAGCGAACACCGGGGAGCTGTTTTTT	CASSQSFSQANTGELFF
TRBJ2-7	TRBV7-2	NA	many	TGTGCCAGCAGCTTAGACCAGGGCGGGTACGAGCAGTACTTC	CASSLDQGGYEQYF
TRBJ1-5	TRBV6-5	TRBD1	few	TGTGCCAGCAGTTACTCCTTATTGGGACAGGGCAATCAGCCCCAGCATTTT	CASSYSLLGQGNQPQHF
TRBJ2-2	TRBV29-1	TRBD1	many	TGCAGCGTTGAAACGACGGCGACAGGGGGCACCGGGGAGCTGTTTTTT	CSVETTATGGTGELFF
TRBJ2-7	TRBV29-1	NA	many	TGCAGCGTTGCCAGGAACGCCTACGAGCAGTACTTC	CSVARNAYEQYF
TRBJ2-7	TRBV29-1	TRBD1	many	TGCAGCGCCTCGGACAGGGGGACGTCCTACGAGCAGTACTTC	CSASDRGTSYEQYF
TRBJ2-7	TRBV3-1	TRBD1	NA	TGTGCCAGCAGCCACTCAAGGGACAGGTGGGGCTCCTACGAGCAGTACTTC	CASSHSRDRWGSYEQYF
TRBJ2-1	TRBV29-1	TRBD2	few	TGCAGCGTTCCTAGCGGACGCTCCTACAATGAGCAGTTCTTC	CSVPSGRSYNEQFF
TRBJ2-7	TRBV7-9	NA	many	TGTGCCAGCAGCCCGGTTGACAGGTCCTACGAGCAGTACTTC	CASSPVDRSYEQYF
TRBJ2-4	TRBV5-4	TRBD2	many	TGTGCCAGCAGCTCTCGTTTGCAGGGGACTAGCGGGACGAAAAACATTCAGTACTTC	CASSSRLQGTSGTKNIQYF
TRBJ2-5	TRBV20-1	TRBD2	many	TGCAGTGCTAGAGTAGCGGGTTTGAAAGAGACCCAGTACTTC	CSARVAGLKETQYF
TRBJ1-5	TRBV4-2	NA	many	TGTGCCAGCAGCCAAGATCCTACAGGGAGTGGAGGCAATCAGCCCCAGCATTTT	CASSQDPTGSGGNQPQHF
TRBJ2-1	TRBV28	TRBD2	few	TGTGCCAGCAGTTCTCCGACGAGCGGGGCTTACAATGAGCAGTTCTTC	CASSSPTSGAYNEQFF
TRBJ2-3	TRBV4-3	TRBD2	NA	TGCGCCAGCAGCCAAAGGACCGGGACTACCAGGTGGGATACGCAGTATTTT	CASSQRTGTTRWDTQYF
TRBJ2-5	TRBV12-3/TRBV12-4	TRBD1	many	TGTGCCAGCTCGGACAGGCAAGAGACCCAGTACTTC	CASSDRQETQYF
TRBJ2-7	TRBV28	NA	many	TGTGCCAGCAGTTTGATTCGTTCATACTACGAGCAGTACTTC	CASSLIRSYYEQYF
TRBJ2-2	TRBV12-3/TRBV12-4	NA	many	TGTGCCAGCAGGTTCCAAGCGGCGGAGCTGTTTTTT	CASRFQAAELFF
TRBJ1-2	TRBV20-1	NA	few	TGCAGTGCTAGAGATCTCGGGGACAATGCAGGGTATGGCTACACCTTC	CSARDLGDNAGYGYTF
TRBJ2-1	TRBV25-1	NA	many	TGTGCCACCAGACGACCTTTCTTCTTC	CATRRPFFF
TRBJ1-4	TRBV6-5	TRBD1	many	TGTGCCAGCAGCTACAGGGGGCGCGGAGAAAAACTGTTTTTT	CASSYRGRGEKLFF
TRBJ2-7	TRBV5-1	NA	many	TGCTCCAGCAGCCCTACGGACAGATTTTCTATCCACGAGCAGTACTTC	CSSSPTDRFSIHEQYF
TRBJ2-4	TRBV28	TRBD2	NA	TGTGCCAGCAGTTTGACAGCGGGAGGACGTGGCAAAAACATTCAGTACTTC	CASSLTAGGRGKNIQYF
TRBJ1-4	TRBV3-1	NA	NA	TGTGCCAGCAGCCAACCCACTAGCCCCGAGCTGTTTTTT	CASSQPTSPELFF
TRBJ2-3	TRBV11-2	TRBD2	many	TGTGCCAGCAGCTTAGATAGTCGGGCTAGCGGGGCTGGGACAGATACGCAGTATTTT	CASSLDSRASGAGTDTQYF
TRBJ2-7	TRBV29-1	NA	many	TGCAGCGTTGGGGACACCTACGAGCAGTACTTC	CSVGDTYEQYF
TRBJ1-4	TRBV10-3	NA	many	TGTGCCATCGGGGCCAGCGCTAATGAAAAACTGTTTTTT	CAIGASANEKLFF
TRBJ2-5	TRBV5-8	NA	many	TGTGCCAGTTCCCGGGTAACGGAGACCCAGTACTTC	CASSRVTETQYF
TRBJ2-1	TRBV4-1	TRBD2	many	TGCGCCAGCAGCCAAGAGGCACTAGCGCGAGGCTCCCCTGCCTTCTCCTACAATGAGCAGTTCTTC	CASSQEALARGSPAFSYNEQFF
TRBJ2-3	TRBV28	NA	many	TGTGCCAGCAGCAAAGGGGGAACAGATACGCAGTATTTT	CASSKGGTDTQYF
TRBJ2-7	TRBV18	TRBD1	many	TGTGCCAGCTCACCACTTGGACAGGGGGCGATCTACGAGCAGTACTTC	CASSPLGQGAIYEQYF
TRBJ2-5	TRBV3-1	TRBD2	once	TGTGCCACCTCCCTTCCGGGACTAGCGGTGGAGACCCAGTACTTC	CATSLPGLAVETQYF
TRBJ1-2	TRBV28	NA	few	TGTGCCAGCAGATTCCCGGGCGCTGCACCATATGGCTACACCTTC	CASRFPGAAPYGYTF
TRBJ2-6	TRBV9	NA	many	TGTGCCAGCAGCGTAGCTAGGGTCTCTGGGGCCAACGTCCTGACTTTC	CASSVARVSGANVLTF
TRBJ2-2	TRBV7-9	NA	many	TGTGCCAGCAGCTTTGACAGGAACACCGGGGAGCTGTTTTTT	CASSFDRNTGELFF
TRBJ2-3	TRBV7-2	TRBD2	many	TGTGCCAGCAGCAAACTAGCGGGGGGCCCCTCGACAGATACGCAGTATTTT	CASSKLAGGPSTDTQYF
TRBJ2-1	TRBV11-1	NA	NA	TGTGCCAGCAGCTTAGCGAACTTCCGGGACTCCTATCTCTACAATGAGCAGTTCTTC	CASSLANFRDSYLYNEQFF
TRBJ2-1	TRBV29-1	NA	few	TGCAGCGTCCGGGGGAGCTCCTACAATGAGCAGTTCTTC	CSVRGSSYNEQFF
TRBJ1-5	TRBV28	TRBD1	NA	TGTGCCATCCTTTCCGGGGGGGGACAGGGCACCAATCAGCCCCAGCATTTT	CAILSGGGQGTNQPQHF
TRBJ2-6	TRBV5-1	NA	many	TGCGCCAGCAGCTTGGTTCCCAGGGGAAGCTCTGGGGCCAACGTCCTGACTTTC	CASSLVPRGSSGANVLTF
TRBJ2-3	TRBV7-6	TRBD2	many	TGTGCCAGCAGCCTGGGTCGGACTAGCGGGAGGGCCGACCCGGATACGCAGTATTTT	CASSLGRTSGRADPDTQYF
TRBJ1-5	TRBV3-1	TRBD1	NA	TGTGCCATCAGCTCCCGGGACAGGGTCCATCTCGACAATCAGCCCCAGCATTTT	CAISSRDRVHLDNQPQHF
TRBJ2-5	TRBV4-2	TRBD2	NA	TGTGCCAGCAGCCAAGATATGACTAGCGGGTACCAAGAGACCCAGTACTTC	CASSQDMTSGYQETQYF
TRBJ2-3	TRBV12-3/TRBV12-4	NA	many	TGTGCCAGCAGCCCCCCTGGGAGGGATACGCAGTATTTT	CASSPPGRDTQYF
TRBJ2-2	TRBV27	TRBD1	many	TGTGCCAGCAGTCCCCCGGGACAGGAGACCGGGGAGCTGTTTTTT	CASSPPGQETGELFF